This section outlines one TCR beta chain sequence together with its context. What it binds is not known. The data are from a study of human T cells and chemical hapten exposure. Study overall: Patch tests put 0.01% DPC on the upper back, read at 6 days. General study results and limits: No change in TCRs above 1 in 1000 frequency was produced by DPC sensitization. Expanded TCRs created a significantly greater count of big CDR3 similarity clusters than controls did.

Time point given: patch test 1, 2 weeks after DPC sensitization. Regarding treatment: therapeutic diphenylcyclopropenone sensitization with weekly scalp DPC. Individual cDNA molecules had unique molecular identifiers attached to them by the library. MiXCR, run by TCRdb on the RACE reads, gives a single entry per CDR3 protein. The data show 180,000 or so distinct CDR3 sequences, with about 14% seen just once and 1.5% to 2% held by the top ten. V dropped 5 bases and J dropped 0; count of bases not matched to a gene: 5. From germline, CDR1 is MNHNY and CDR2 SVGAGI (reference sequence). The CDR3 runs 16 residues.

V gene TRBV6-6 combines with J gene TRBJ2-1; TRBD1 aligns across 9 bases. The TCR originated in a woman aged 25 to 39 with alopecia areata. Some clones in this sample may be carry-over from other donors' samples. Specimen: whole blood, collected in connection with sensitization to the hapten diphenylcyclopropenone (DPC). CDR3 residues: CASSAPGQGSYNEQFF. CDR3 in DNA: TGTGCCAGCAGTGCTCCGGGACAGGGCTCCTACAATGAGCAGTTCTTC.